The rows below give T cell receptor beta chains drawn from one sample of a study of cytomegalovirus exposure and HLA in healthy donors. Sequenced by immunoSEQ multiplex PCR; TCRdb stores in-frame clones only, minus some. The data contain fewer than 250,000 clones, 60% to 85% of them singletons. Sequencing used PBMCs. The receptors here all came from a young woman in good health and CMV-seronegative. Both conserved end residues are part of each CDR3.

TRBV4-3	CASSQGTLGGSGNTIYF
TRBV9	CASSRGGFSNQPQHF
TRBV4-3	CASSLRTESTGELFF
TRBV7-7	CASSLERADTQYF
TRBV9	CASSVGGVYEQYF
TRBV5-4	CASSLTRGDEQYF
TRBV6-1	CAGSEGLSNQPQHF
TRBV6-5	CASSGHSGVREQFF
TRBV5-5	CASSLPGNTEAFF
TRBV23-1	CASDRVYEQYF
TRBV2	CASSEGQYTDTQYF
TRBV30	CAWSRGTEDTIYF
TRBV7-3	CASSSGTSGDNEQFF
TRBV27	CASSLSAPRWLAGRGEKLFF
TRBV5-1	CASSPQIAVDNEQFF
TRBV2	CASREGWGGIQPQHF
TRBV19	CASIPAGDSPYEQYF
TRBV10-3	CAISDEQGAKGYTF
TRBV29-1	CSVEGGRGLGYTF
TRBV5-1	CASSPRWSSQNTEAFF
TRBV4-2	CASSQDSTQSSGNTIYF
TRBV9	CASSVGQGNYGYTF
TRBV9	CASSANRGPGYTF
TRBV15	CATSDRSAGNTIYF
TRBV28	CASSLAGREGAETQYF
TRBV5-1	CATGTSGRSDTQYF
TRBV25-1	CASSGTTGQGYGYTF
TRBV5-1	CASSLGRLYEQYF
TRBV5-1	CASSSSVAGFGANVLTF
TRBV10-1	CARKLGRRYGYTF
TRBV5-1	CASSVGDRGDEQFF
TRBV10-3	CAISPVGGYSGANVLTF
TRBV28	CASSLFDGEYNEQFF
TRBV4-1	CASSQDHSDTNTEAFF
TRBV19	CASTQRNYGYTF
TRBV6-1	CASSDQTGQDNEQFF
TRBV29-1	CSVALARPSYNEQFF
TRBV6-5	CASSYSGGVGYTF
TRBV19	CASSTQSGGLTDTQYF
TRBV28	CASSLLGEGSYEQYF
TRBV10-1	CASSAISSGKATDTQYF
TRBV5-4	CASRLVGESPLHF
TRBV9	CASSAVGASYNEQFF
TRBV15	CATSIGTDGYTF
TRBV15	CATSISTAYNEQFF
TRBV27	CASSHTGLAGNTIYF
TRBV4-1	CASSQAGGTYNEQFF
TRBV29-1	CSILRGYNEQFF
TRBV7-6	CASSLTGIEGYGYTF
TRBV6-1	CASSERFYTF
TRBV7-3	CASGPKGAGSPLHF
TRBV19	CASSIALFPGLAGGGETQYF
TRBV19	CASSAPGQGFGTQYF
TRBV2	CASSPLAGRGTDTQYF